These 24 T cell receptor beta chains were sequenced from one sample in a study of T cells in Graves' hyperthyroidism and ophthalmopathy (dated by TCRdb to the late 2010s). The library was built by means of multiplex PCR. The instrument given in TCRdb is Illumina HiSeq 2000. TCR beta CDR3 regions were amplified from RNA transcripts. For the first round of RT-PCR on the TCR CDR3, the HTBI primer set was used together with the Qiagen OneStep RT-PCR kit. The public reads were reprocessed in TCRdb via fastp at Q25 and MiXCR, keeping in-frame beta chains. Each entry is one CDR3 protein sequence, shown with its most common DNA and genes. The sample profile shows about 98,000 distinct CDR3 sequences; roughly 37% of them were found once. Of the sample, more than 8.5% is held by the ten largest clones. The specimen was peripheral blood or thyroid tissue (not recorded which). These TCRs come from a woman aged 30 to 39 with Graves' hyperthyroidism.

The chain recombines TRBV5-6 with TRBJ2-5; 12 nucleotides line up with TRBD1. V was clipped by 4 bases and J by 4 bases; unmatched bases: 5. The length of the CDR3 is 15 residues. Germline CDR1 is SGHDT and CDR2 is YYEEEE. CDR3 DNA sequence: TGTGCCAGCAGCAGGGGACAGGGGGCTGTAGAGACCCAGTACTTC. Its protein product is CASSRGQGAVETQYF.

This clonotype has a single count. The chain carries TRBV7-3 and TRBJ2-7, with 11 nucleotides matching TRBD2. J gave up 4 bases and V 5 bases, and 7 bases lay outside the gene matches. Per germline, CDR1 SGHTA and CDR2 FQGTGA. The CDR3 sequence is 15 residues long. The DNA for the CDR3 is TGTGCCAGCAGCGAGGGGACTAGCGGTCCTTACGAGCAGTACTTC. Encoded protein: CASSEGTSGPYEQYF.

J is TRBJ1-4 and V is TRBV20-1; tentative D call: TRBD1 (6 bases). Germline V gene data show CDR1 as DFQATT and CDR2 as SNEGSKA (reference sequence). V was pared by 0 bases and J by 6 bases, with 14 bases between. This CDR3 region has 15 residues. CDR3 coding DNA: TGCAGTGCTAGAGATCCTCGGGCAGGGGATGAAAAACTGTTTTTT. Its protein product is CSARDPRAGDEKLFF.

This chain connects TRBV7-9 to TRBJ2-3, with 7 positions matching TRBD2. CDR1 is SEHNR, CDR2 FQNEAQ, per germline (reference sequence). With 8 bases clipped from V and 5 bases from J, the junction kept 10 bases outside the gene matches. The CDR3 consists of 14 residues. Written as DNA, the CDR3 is TGTGCCAGCGGCCAAGGCGGGAGAGGAGATACGCAGTATTTT. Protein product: CASGQGGRGDTQYF.

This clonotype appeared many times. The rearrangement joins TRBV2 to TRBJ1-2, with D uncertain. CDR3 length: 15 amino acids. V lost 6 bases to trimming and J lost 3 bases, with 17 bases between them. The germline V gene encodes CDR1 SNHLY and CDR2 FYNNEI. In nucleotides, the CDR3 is TGTGCCAGCAGCCTGATTGGGTCGTGGCACTATGGCTACACCTTC. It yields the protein CASSLIGSWHYGYTF.

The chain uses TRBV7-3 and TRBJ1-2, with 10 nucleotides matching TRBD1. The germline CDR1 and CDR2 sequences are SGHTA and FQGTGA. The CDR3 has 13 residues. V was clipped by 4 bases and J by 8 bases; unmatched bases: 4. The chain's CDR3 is CASSWTGGGGYTF. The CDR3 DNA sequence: TGTGCCAGCAGCTGGACAGGGGGTGGCGGCTACACCTTC.

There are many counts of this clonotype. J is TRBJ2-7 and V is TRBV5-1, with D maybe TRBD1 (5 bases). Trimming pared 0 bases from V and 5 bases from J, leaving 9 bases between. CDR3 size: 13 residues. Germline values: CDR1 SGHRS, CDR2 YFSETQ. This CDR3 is CASSLEGVHEQYF. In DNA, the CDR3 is TGCGCCAGCAGCTTGGAAGGGGTTCACGAGCAGTACTTC.

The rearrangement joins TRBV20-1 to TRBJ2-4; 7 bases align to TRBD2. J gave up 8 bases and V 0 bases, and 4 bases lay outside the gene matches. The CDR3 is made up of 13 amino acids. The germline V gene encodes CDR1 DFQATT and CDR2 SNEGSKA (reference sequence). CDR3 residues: CSAREGGRDIQYF. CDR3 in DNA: TGCAGTGCTAGAGAGGGGGGGAGGGACATTCAGTACTTC.

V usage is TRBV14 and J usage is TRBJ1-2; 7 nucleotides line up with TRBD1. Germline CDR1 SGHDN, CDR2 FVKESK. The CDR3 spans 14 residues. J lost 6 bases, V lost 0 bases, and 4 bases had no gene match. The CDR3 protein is CASSQDLGGHGYTF. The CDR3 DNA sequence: TGTGCCAGCAGCCAAGATTTAGGGGGCCATGGCTACACCTTC.

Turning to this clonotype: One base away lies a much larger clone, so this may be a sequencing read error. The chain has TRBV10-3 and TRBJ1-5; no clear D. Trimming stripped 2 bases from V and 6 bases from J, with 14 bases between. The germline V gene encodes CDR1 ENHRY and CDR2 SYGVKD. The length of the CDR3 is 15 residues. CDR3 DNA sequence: TGTGCCATCAGTGAGGCCTCCATGATGGGTCAGCCCCAGCATTTT. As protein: CAISEASMMGQPQHF.

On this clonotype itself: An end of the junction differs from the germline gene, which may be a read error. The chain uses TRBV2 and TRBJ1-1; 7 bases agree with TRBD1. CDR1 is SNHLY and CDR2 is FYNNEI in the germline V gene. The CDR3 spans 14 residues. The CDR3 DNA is TGCACCAGCAGTGTCGACAGGGCCGGCACTGAAGCTTTCTTT. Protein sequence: CTSSVDRAGTEAFF. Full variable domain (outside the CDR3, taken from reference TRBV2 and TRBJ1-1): EPEVTQTPSHQVTQMGQEVILRCVPISNHLYFYWYRQILGQKVEFLVSFYNNEISEKSEIFDDQFSVERPDGSNFTLKIRSTKLEDSAMYFCTSSVDRAGTEAFFGQGTRLTVV.

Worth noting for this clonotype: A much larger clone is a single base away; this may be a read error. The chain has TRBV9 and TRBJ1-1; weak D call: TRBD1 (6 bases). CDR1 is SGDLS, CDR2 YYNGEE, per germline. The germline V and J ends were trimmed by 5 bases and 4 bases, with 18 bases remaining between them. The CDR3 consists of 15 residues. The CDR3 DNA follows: TGTGCCAGCAGGAAGGGGGGGACGGGCAGCACTGAAGCTTTCTTT. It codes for CASRKGGTGSTEAFF.

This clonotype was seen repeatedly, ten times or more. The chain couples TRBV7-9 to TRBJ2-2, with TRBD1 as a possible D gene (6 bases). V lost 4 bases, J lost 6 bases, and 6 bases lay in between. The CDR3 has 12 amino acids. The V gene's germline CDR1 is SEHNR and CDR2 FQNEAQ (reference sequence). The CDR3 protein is CASSWTAGELFF. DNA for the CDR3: TGTGCCAGCAGCTGGACAGCCGGGGAGCTGTTTTTT.

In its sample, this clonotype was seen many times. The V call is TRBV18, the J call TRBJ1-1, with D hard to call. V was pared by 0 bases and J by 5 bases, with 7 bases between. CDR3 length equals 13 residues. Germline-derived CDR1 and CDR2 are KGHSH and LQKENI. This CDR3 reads CASSPPMGTEAFF. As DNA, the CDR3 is TGTGCCAGCTCACCACCCATGGGGACTGAAGCTTTCTTT.

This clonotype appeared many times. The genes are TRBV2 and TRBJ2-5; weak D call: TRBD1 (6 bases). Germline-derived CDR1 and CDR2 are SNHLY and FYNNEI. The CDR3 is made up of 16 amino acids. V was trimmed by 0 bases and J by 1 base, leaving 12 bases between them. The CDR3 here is CASSEALPDSQETQYF. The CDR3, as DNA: TGTGCCAGCAGTGAAGCGCTTCCGGACAGCCAAGAGACCCAGTACTTC.

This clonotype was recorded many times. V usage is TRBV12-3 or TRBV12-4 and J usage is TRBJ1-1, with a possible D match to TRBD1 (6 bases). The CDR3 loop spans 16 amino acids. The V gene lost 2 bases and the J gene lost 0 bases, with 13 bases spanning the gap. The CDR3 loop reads CASSLWQGRMNTEAFF. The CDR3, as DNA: TGTGCCAGCAGTTTATGGCAGGGGAGGATGAACACTGAAGCTTTCTTT.

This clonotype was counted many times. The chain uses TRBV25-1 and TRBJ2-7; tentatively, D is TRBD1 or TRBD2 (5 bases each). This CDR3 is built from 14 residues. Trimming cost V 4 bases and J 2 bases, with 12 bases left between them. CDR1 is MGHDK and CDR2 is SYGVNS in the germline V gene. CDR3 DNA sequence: TGTGCCAGCAGTGCCGGGTTGGGGGCCTACGAGCAGTACTTC. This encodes CASSAGLGAYEQYF.

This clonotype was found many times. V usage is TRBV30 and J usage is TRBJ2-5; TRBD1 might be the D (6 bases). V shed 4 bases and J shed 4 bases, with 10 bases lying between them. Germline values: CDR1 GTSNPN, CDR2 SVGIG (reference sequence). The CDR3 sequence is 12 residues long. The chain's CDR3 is CAWTGESETQYF. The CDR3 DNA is TGTGCCTGGACAGGGGAATCAGAGACCCAGTACTTC.

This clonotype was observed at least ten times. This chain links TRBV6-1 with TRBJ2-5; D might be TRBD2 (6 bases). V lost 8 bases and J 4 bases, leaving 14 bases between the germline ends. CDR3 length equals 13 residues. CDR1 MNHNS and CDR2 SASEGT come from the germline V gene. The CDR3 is CASVGGQIETQYF. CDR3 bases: TGTGCCAGCGTCGGGGGTCAAATAGAGACCCAGTACTTC.

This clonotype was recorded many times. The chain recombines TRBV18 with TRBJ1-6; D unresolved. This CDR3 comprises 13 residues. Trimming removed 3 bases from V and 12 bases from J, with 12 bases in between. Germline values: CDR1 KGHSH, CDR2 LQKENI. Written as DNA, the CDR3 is TGTGCCAGCTCACCTGACCGTAGAGTACCCCTCCACTTT. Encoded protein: CASSPDRRVPLHF.

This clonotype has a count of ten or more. In nucleotides, the CDR3 is TGTGCCAGCAGCTTACACTTGGGACAGCCTTTCTACGAGCAGTACTTC. Translating gives CASSLHLGQPFYEQYF. The rearrangement joins TRBV7-3 to TRBJ2-7, with 7 bases aligning to TRBD1. After removal of 2 bases from V and 3 bases from J, the junction contained 10 bases not matched to a gene. The CDR3 consists of 16 residues. Germline-derived CDR1 and CDR2 are SGHTA and FQGTGA.

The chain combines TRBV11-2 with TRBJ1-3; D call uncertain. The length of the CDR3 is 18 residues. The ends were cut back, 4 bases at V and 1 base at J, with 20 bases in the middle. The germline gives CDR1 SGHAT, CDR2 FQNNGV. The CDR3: CASSSSDGGELSGNTIYF. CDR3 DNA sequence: TGTGCCAGCAGCTCATCAGATGGCGGGGAGCTTTCTGGAAACACCATATATTTT.

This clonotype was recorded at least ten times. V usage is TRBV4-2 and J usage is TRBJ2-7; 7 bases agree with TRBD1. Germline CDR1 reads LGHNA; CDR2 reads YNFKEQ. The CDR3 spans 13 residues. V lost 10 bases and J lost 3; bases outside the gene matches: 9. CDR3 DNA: TGTGCCACCGCTCCTAGACAGGGCTACGAGCAGTACTTC. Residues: CATAPRQGYEQYF.

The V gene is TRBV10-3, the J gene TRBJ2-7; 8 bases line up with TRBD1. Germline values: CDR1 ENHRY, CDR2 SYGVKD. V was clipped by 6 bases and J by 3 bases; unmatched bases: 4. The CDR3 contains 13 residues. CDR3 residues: CAISADRDYEQYF. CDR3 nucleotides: TGTGCCATCAGCGCGGACAGGGACTACGAGCAGTACTTC.